One T cell receptor beta chain is described in this entry. The antigen is unknown. The CDR3 has 17 residues. CDR1 SGHKS and CDR2 YYEKEE come from the germline V gene (reference sequence). The V gene end was trimmed by 5 bases and the J gene end by 3 bases; junction bases not matched to a gene: 13. The source of the sample is a study of T cell responses to AZD1222 COVID-19 vaccine. Libraries were prepared by immunoSEQ multiplex PCR; TCRdb keeps only in-frame clonotypes and omits some of them. The data show around 92,000 clones, under 95% seen once. Study-wide points: At baseline, just a handful of AZD1222 recipients tested seropositive. Spike-specific TCR breadth and depth rose after two AZD1222 doses. It should be noted that donors were predominantly white British and more often female, and clonal diversity was possibly underestimated. In the spike-specific TCR repertoire, nearly half reportedly target unmutated variant regions.

The sequence was obtained from an adult in good health. The V and J genes are TRBV5-5 and TRBJ2-7, with 11 bases aligning to TRBD1. The sample here was peripheral blood, taken on day 0 of AZD1222 vaccination. The CDR3 region has the DNA TGTGCCAGCAGTTCTGGTCCGGGGACAGGGGGAATCTACGAGCAGTACTTC. This codes for CASSSGPGTGGIYEQYF.